Listed below are T cell receptor beta chains from one sample, sequenced in a study of cytomegalovirus exposure and HLA in healthy donors. The table came from immunoSEQ multiplex PCR; TCRdb's copy has only in-frame clones and leaves some out. Seen here are more than 150,000 clones, roughly 79% observed once, and the top ten hold 7%. The sequenced sample consisted of PBMCs. The source is a woman between 35 and 50 years old in good health and CMV-seropositive. Both conserved end residues are part of each CDR3. A D gene is named only where the DNA matches it firmly. Clone sizes are given selectively: once, few, many, or a class where the clone is expanded.

TRBV11-2	-	TRBJ2-7	-	TGTGCCAGCAGCTTGAGGGACGAGCAGTACTTC	CASSLRDEQYF
TRBV27	TRBD1	TRBJ1-2	-	TGTGCCAGCAGTCCAACAGGGGTCCTTGGCTACACCTTC	CASSPTGVLGYTF
TRBV19	TRBD2	TRBJ2-1	medium-sized	TGTGCCAGTAGGCAAACTAGCGGGGGCCCAAACGAGCAGTTCTTC	CASRQTSGGPNEQFF
TRBV15	-	TRBJ1-2	-	TGTGCCACCAGCAGGGGCCTCACTAACTATGGCTACACCTTC	CATSRGLTNYGYTF
TRBV11-2	TRBD1	TRBJ1-2	-	TGTGCCAGCAGCCGGGACAGCTATGGCTACACCTTC	CASSRDSYGYTF
TRBV2	TRBD1	TRBJ2-1	few	TGTGCCAGCAGTGGGGACAGGGCGGCCTACAATGAGCAGTTCTTC	CASSGDRAAYNEQFF
TRBV18	-	TRBJ1-2	few	TGTGCCAGCTCACCACGACCGCAGGGACAAGGGGTTGGCTACACCTTC	CASSPRPQGQGVGYTF
TRBV11-3	-	TRBJ2-2	-	TGTGCCAGCAGCTTAGGTTTAGGGGATAACACCGGGGAGCTGTTTTTT	CASSLGLGDNTGELFF
TRBV19	-	TRBJ1-4	-	TGTGCCAGTACTATATCGGGGATGGGTGAAAAACTGTTTTTT	CASTISGMGEKLFF
TRBV2	-	TRBJ2-1	-	TGTGCCAGCGGAAGGAGCCCTGTGGAGCAGTTCTTC	CASGRSPVEQFF
TRBV28	-	TRBJ2-1	-	TGTGCCAGCAGTTTAAAGGTTGGTGTGACTAGACGGAATGAGCAGTTCTTC	CASSLKVGVTRRNEQFF
TRBV15	TRBD1	TRBJ1-6	few	TGTGCCACCAGCAGAGGGAGGGACAGTAATTCACCCCTCCACTTT	CATSRGRDSNSPLHF
TRBV7-2	TRBD1	TRBJ2-7	-	TGTGCCAGCACCAAGGGGGCGACAGGGGGCTACGAGCAGTACTTC	CASTKGATGGYEQYF
TRBV18	TRBD1	TRBJ1-2	-	TGTGCCAGCTCACGAGGACAGGGGGAAAACTATGGCTACACCTTC	CASSRGQGENYGYTF
TRBV10-3	-	TRBJ1-2	-	TGTGCCATCAGTGAGCAGGGGAACTATGGCTACACCTTC	CAISEQGNYGYTF
TRBV7-9	-	TRBJ1-4	-	TGTGCCAGCAGAACCTCCGACAGGAGTAATGAAAAACTGTTTTTT	CASRTSDRSNEKLFF
TRBV6-5	-	TRBJ2-1	-	TGTGCCAGCAGTTACAATCCGGTGGGCCGGTACAATGAGCAGTTCTTC	CASSYNPVGRYNEQFF
TRBV30	TRBD1	TRBJ1-2	-	TGTGCCTGGAGACAGGGGGCGACTCGCTACACCTTC	CAWRQGATRYTF
TRBV28	TRBD2	TRBJ2-7	-	TGTGCCAGCACCGGGACTAGCGGGGGGGCAATTCCCTACGAGCAGTACTTC	CASTGTSGGAIPYEQYF
TRBV4-1	TRBD1	TRBJ1-6	-	TGCGCCAGCTTGGGACAGGTGGGATCACCCCTCCACTTT	CASLGQVGSPLHF